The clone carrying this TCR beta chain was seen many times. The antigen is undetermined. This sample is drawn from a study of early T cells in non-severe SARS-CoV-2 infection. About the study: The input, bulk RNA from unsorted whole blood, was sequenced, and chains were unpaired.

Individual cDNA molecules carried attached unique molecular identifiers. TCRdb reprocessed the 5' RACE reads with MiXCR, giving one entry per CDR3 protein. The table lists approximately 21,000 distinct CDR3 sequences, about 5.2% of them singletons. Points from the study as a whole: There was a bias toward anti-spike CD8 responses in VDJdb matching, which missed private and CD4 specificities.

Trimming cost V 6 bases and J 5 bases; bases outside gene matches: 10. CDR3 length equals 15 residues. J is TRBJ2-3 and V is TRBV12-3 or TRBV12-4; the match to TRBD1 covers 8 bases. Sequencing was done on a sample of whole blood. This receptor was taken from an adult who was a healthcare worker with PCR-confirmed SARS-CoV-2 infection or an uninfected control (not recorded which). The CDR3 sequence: CASRPPQGAQDTQYF. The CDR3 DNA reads TGTGCCAGCAGGCCACCGCAGGGGGCTCAAGATACGCAGTATTTT.